The 6 T cell receptor beta chains presented below share a single source sample, sequenced in a study of response to subunit inactivated influenza vaccine. TCRdb re-called the RT-PCR reads with MiXCR, one entry per CDR3 protein. Among roughly 760,000 distinct CDR3 sequences listed, around 21% were seen once. This sample comprised PBMCs from blood, obtained more than 4 days after vaccination. These receptors all come from a man aged 50 to 60 who received an inactivated influenza vaccine.

The rearrangement joins TRBV4-1 to TRBJ1-6; 9 bases are a match to TRBD1. V lost 5 bases, J lost 13 bases, and 12 bases stayed unmatched. CDR1 and CDR2 (germline): MGHRA, YSYEKL. The CDR3 covers 15 residues. CDR3 sequence: CASSSQGARSGPLHF. In DNA, the CDR3 is TGCGCCAGCAGCTCACAGGGGGCAAGGTCTGGGCCCCTCCACTTT.

Only a few counts were recorded for this clonotype. The V gene is TRBV20-1, the J gene TRBJ1-5; D is unresolved. Trimming took off 5 bases at V and 5 bases at J, with 16 bases between the two ends. This CDR3 has 14 residues. Germline V lookup: CDR1 DFQATT, CDR2 SNEGSKA (reference sequence). The CDR3 region is CSAAERLGDQPQHF. The CDR3 DNA is TGCAGTGCTGCCGAGAGGTTGGGCGATCAGCCCCAGCATTTT.

J is TRBJ2-5 and V is TRBV29-1; D is perhaps TRBD2 (5 bases). Trimming removed 7 bases from V and 1 base from J, with 13 bases in between. CDR1 and CDR2 (germline): SQVTM, ANQGSEA. CDR3 length: 13 amino acids. The CDR3 spells CSGLERSQETQYF. The CDR3 nucleotides are TGCAGCGGTCTGGAGCGGAGCCAAGAGACCCAGTACTTC.

This clonotype was detected ten times or more. The CDR3 loop reads CASSLAPGGGLNEQFF. CDR3 sequence (DNA): TGTGCCAGCAGCTTAGCCCCCGGCGGGGGGTTGAATGAGCAGTTCTTC. This sequence joins TRBV7-2 and TRBJ2-1, with TRBD2 identical over 8 bases. The germline V gene has CDR1 SGHTA and CDR2 FQGNSA. V dropped 0 bases and J dropped 7; count of bases not matched to a gene: 8. There are 16 residues in the CDR3.

V is TRBV6-2 or TRBV6-3 and J is TRBJ2-4; 16 positions match TRBD2. V dropped 4 bases and J dropped 0; count of bases not matched to a gene: 9. CDR3 length equals 20 residues. Germline V gene lookup returns CDR1 MNHEY and CDR2 SVGEGT. CDR3 region: CASSSGTSGRGPLAKNIQYF. In nucleotides, the CDR3 is TGTGCCAGCAGTTCCGGGACTAGCGGGAGGGGACCATTAGCCAAAAACATTCAGTACTTC.

The rearrangement uses TRBV11-2 and TRBJ2-3; 14 bases map to TRBD2. CDR1 SGHAT and CDR2 FQNNGV come from the germline V gene. V gave up 10 bases and J gave up 4 bases; unmatched junction bases: 10. This CDR3 spans 16 amino acids. This CDR3 reads CATKKQGLAGADTQYF. Here the CDR3 DNA reads TGTGCCACCAAGAAGCAGGGACTAGCGGGAGCAGATACGCAGTATTTT.